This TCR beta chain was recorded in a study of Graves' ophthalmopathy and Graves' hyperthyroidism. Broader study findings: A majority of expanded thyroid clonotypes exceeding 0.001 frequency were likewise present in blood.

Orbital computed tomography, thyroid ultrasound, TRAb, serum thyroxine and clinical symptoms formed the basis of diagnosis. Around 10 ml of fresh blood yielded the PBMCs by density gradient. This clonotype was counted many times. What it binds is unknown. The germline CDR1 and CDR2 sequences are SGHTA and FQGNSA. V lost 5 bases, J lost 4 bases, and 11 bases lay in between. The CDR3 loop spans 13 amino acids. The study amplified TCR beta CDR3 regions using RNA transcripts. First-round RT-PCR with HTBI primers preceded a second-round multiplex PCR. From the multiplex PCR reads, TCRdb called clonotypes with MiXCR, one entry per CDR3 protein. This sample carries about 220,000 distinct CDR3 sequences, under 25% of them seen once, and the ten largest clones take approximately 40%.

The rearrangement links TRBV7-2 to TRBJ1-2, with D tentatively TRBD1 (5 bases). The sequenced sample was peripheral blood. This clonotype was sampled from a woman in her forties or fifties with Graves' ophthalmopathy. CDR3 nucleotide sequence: TGTGCCAGCAGCACGGGGGGATCCTATGGCTACACCTTC. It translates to CASSTGGSYGYTF.